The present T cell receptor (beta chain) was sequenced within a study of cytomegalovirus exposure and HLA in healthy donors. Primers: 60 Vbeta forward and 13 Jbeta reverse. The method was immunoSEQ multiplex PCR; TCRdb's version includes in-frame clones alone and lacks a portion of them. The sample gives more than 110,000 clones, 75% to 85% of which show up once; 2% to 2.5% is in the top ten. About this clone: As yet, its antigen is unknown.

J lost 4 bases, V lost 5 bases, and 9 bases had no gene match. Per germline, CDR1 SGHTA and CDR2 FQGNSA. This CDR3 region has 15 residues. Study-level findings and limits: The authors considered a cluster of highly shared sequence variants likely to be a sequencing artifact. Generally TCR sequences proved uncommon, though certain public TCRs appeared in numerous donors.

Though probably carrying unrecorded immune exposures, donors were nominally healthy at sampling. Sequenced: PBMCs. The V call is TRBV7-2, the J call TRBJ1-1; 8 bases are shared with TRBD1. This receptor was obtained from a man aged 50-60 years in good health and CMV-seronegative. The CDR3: CASSKDRVGTTEAFF. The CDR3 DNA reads TGTGCCAGCAGCAAGGACAGGGTAGGGACCACTGAAGCTTTCTTT. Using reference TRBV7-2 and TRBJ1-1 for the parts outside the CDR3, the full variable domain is GAGVSQSPSNKVTEKGKDVELRCDPISGHTALYWYRQSLGQGLEFLIYFQGNSAPDKSGLPSDRFSAERTGGSVSTLTIQRTQQEDSAVYLCASSKDRVGTTEAFFGQGTRLTVV.